The 24 T cell receptor beta chains below all came from one sample that was sequenced in a study of shared clonotypes between healthy human individuals (dated by TCRdb to 2018 to 2020). The method was the immunoSEQ multiplex PCR assay. What TCRdb holds here is the immuneACCESS table cut down to in-frame rearrangements. Part of the clones is not present; checked against another copy, under half of the missing clones reflect an unresolved V gene, and the others are unexplained. Within this sample are over a million clones, with about 98.5% of them counted one time only. The ten largest clones capture 0.36% of the sample. Specimen: naive CD4+ T cells sorted from blood. What the cell subset or site label conveys for this sample: CD45RA+ positively selected. The receptors shown here come from a man aged 30-40 years in good health.

The chain recombines TRBV11-3 with TRBJ2-2; TRBD1 agrees at 9 bases. The junction had 16 bases not matched to a gene; V was cut back by 5 bases and J by 3 bases. The CDR3 contains 19 residues. CDR1 and CDR2 (germline): SGHNT, YENEEA. The CDR3 bases are TGTGCCAGCAGCCCGGGACAGGGAATCTTCGGTGAGGACACCGGGGAGCTGTTTTTT. This sequence encodes CASSPGQGIFGEDTGELFF.

The chain employs TRBV11-3 and TRBJ2-7; D uncertain. Per germline, CDR1 SGHNT and CDR2 YENEEA. Deletions cut 5 bases from V and 2 bases from J, with 16 bases between. The CDR3 covers 15 residues. CDR3 amino acids: CASSKHDTRAYEQYF. DNA of the CDR3: TGTGCCAGCAGCAAACATGACACCAGAGCCTACGAGCAGTACTTC.

The rearrangement links TRBV4-1 to TRBJ2-2, with a possible D match to TRBD2 (6 bases). There are 15 residues in the CDR3. The germline CDR1 and CDR2 sequences are MGHRA and YSYEKL. Trimming pared 2 bases from V and 4 bases from J, leaving 11 bases between. The CDR3 nucleotides read TGCGCCAGCAGCCAAAGCCAGGAGGGCACCGGGGAGCTGTTTTTT. Translating it yields CASSQSQEGTGELFF.

This clone has just one count. The chain uses TRBV6-5 and TRBJ2-5; D remains ambiguous. This CDR3 has 15 amino acids. Trimming shortened V by 0 bases and J by 5 bases, and 13 bases separated the two germline ends. Germline V gene lookup returns CDR1 MNHEY and CDR2 SVGAGI. In DNA form, the CDR3 reads TGTGCCAGCAGTTACTCGTGGGCCGAGGTGGAGACCCAGTACTTC. It translates to CASSYSWAEVETQYF.

In this sample, this clone turned up once. The chain combines TRBV4-3 with TRBJ2-1; no firm D call. The CDR3 is made up of 15 amino acids. V lost 0 bases, J lost 12 bases, and 18 bases lay in between. Germline assignment: CDR1 LGHNA and CDR2 YSLEER. For the CDR3, the DNA is TGCGCCAGCAGCCAAGACGCCGCCCTGTCAGGATCGCAGTTCTTC. Its protein product is CASSQDAALSGSQFF.

The table lists this clone with a count of one. This chain links TRBV11-2 with TRBJ2-3; TRBD2 matches 8 bases. CDR3 length: 17 amino acids. Germline CDR1 SGHAT, CDR2 FQNNGV. Trimming removed 5 bases from V and 6 bases from J; junction bases left unmatched: 16. CDR3 sequence (DNA): TGTGCCAGCAGCCCGAGGGAGGTAGCGGGATTGAAGGATACGCAGTATTTT. It yields the protein CASSPREVAGLKDTQYF.

The chain employs TRBV5-1 and TRBJ2-7, with 10 bases matching TRBD2. J gave up 5 bases and V 5 bases, and 19 bases lay outside the gene matches. CDR1 is SGHRS, CDR2 YFSETQ, per germline. CDR3 length equals 18 residues. This CDR3 is CASRQGSVEEREGNEQYF. The CDR3 DNA follows: TGCGCCAGCAGACAGGGCAGCGTCGAGGAGCGGGAGGGGAACGAGCAGTACTTC.

This clone came up once. The chain joins TRBV2 to TRBJ1-3; no firm D call. Trimming shortened V by 5 bases and J by 0 bases, and 8 bases separated the two germline ends. From germline, CDR1 is SNHLY and CDR2 FYNNEI. The CDR3 is 14 residues long. CDR3 in DNA: TGTGCCAGCAGTCCAGTGGACTCTGGAAACACCATATATTTT. It codes for CASSPVDSGNTIYF. The variable domain in full, with the rest retrieved from reference TRBV2 and TRBJ1-3, is EPEVTQTPSHQVTQMGQEVILRCVPISNHLYFYWYRQILGQKVEFLVSFYNNEISEKSEIFDDQFSVERPDGSNFTLKIRSTKLEDSAMYFCASSPVDSGNTIYFGEGSWLTVV.

This chain joins TRBV30 and TRBJ2-7; 7 positions match TRBD2. Looked up from germline, CDR1 is GTSNPN and CDR2 is SVGIG (reference sequence). This CDR3 contains 13 residues. J gave up 0 bases and V 5 bases, and 4 bases lay outside the gene matches. This CDR3 is CAWLAGNSYEQYF. The CDR3 DNA sequence: TGTGCCTGGTTAGCGGGTAACTCCTACGAGCAGTACTTC.

CDR3 region: CASSDTWPRSGANVLTF. The CDR3, as DNA: TGTGCCAGCAGTGACACCTGGCCTCGGTCTGGGGCCAACGTCCTGACTTTC. V is TRBV6-4 and J is TRBJ2-6, with D hard to call. This CDR3 region has 17 residues. The V and J ends lost 2 bases and 1 base respectively, with 12 bases between them. From germline, CDR1 is MRHNA and CDR2 SNTAGT.

This chain links TRBV2 with TRBJ1-1, with 8 bases identical to TRBD1. The CDR3 contains 14 residues. V shed 8 bases and J 1 base; nucleotides not matched to a gene: 6. From germline, CDR1 is SNHLY and CDR2 FYNNEI. The CDR3 DNA sequence: TGTGCCAGCGGTAAAGGGACAGGGAACACTGAAGCTTTCTTT. Encoded protein: CASGKGTGNTEAFF.

Regarding this clone: This same CDR3 is encoded by further DNA sequences in the sample. The CDR3 protein is CASSLGTPYEQYF. The CDR3 DNA follows: TGTGCCAGCAGCTTGGGGACCCCCTACGAGCAGTACTTC. This chain connects TRBV5-4 to TRBJ2-7; D unclear. Germline V gene sequence: CDR1 SGHNT, CDR2 YYREEE (reference sequence). This CDR3 spans 13 amino acids. V dropped 0 bases and J dropped 2 bases, with 6 bases sitting between them.

The J gene is TRBJ2-7, the V gene TRBV27; 10 nucleotides match TRBD1. In germline, CDR1 is MNHEY, CDR2 SMNVEV (reference sequence). CDR3 length: 14 amino acids. J lost 3 bases, V lost 6 bases, and 5 bases had no gene match. CDR3 protein: CASRRDRGLYEQYF. The CDR3 nucleotides read TGTGCCAGCAGAAGGGACAGGGGACTCTACGAGCAGTACTTC.

The rearrangement joins TRBV15 to TRBJ1-2; D gene ambiguous. Germline CDR1 is LNHNV and CDR2 is YYDKDF (reference sequence). The V gene lost 5 bases and the J gene lost 8 bases, with 18 bases spanning the gap. The length of the CDR3 is 14 residues. In DNA, the CDR3 is TGTGCCACCAGCCCCCGACCCGTCTCGTGGGGCTACACCTTC. Encoded protein: CATSPRPVSWGYTF.

The count of this clone is one. The chain combines TRBV6-5 with TRBJ1-4; D is unclear. Per the germline V gene, CDR1 is MNHEY and CDR2 is SVGAGI. With 5 bases removed from V and 3 bases from J, the gap between germline ends came to 7 bases. CDR3 size: 13 residues. CDR3 sequence: CASSPGSNEKLFF. The CDR3 DNA sequence: TGTGCCAGCAGTCCTGGGTCTAATGAAAAACTGTTTTTT.

This sequence joins TRBV5-1 and TRBJ1-4; TRBD1 aligns across 8 bases. The germline V gene has CDR1 SGHRS and CDR2 YFSETQ. The CDR3 loop spans 15 amino acids. The V and J ends lost 0 bases and 8 bases, in that order; junction bases with no gene match: 6. Written as DNA, the CDR3 is TGCGCCAGCAGCTTGGGTGCAGGGGGCCGGGAAAAACTGTTTTTT. Encoded protein: CASSLGAGGREKLFF.

This clone was found once. The rearrangement joins TRBV18 to TRBJ1-1, with 7 bases identical to TRBD1. With V trimmed by 4 bases and J by 2 bases, 7 bases remained unmatched. The germline CDR1 and CDR2 sequences are KGHSH and LQKENI. The CDR3 is made up of 15 amino acids. The CDR3 loop is CASSRLGTANTEAFF. CDR3 DNA sequence: TGTGCCAGCTCACGCCTCGGGACAGCCAACACTGAAGCTTTCTTT.

On this clone: Within the sample, other DNA sequences also encode this same CDR3. V and J are TRBV19 and TRBJ1-1; TRBD1 is a possible D gene (5 bases). The CDR3 contains 12 residues. With 3 bases removed from V and 8 bases from J, the gap between germline ends came to 10 bases. Germline loops: CDR1 LNHDA, CDR2 SQIVND (reference sequence). The CDR3 here is CASSIGGGEAFF. CDR3 DNA: TGTGCCAGTAGTATTGGCGGGGGAGAAGCTTTCTTT.

Concerning this clone: The germline gene is not matched at one end of the junction; a read error may be the cause. The J gene is TRBJ2-1, the V gene TRBV5-6, with D perhaps TRBD2 (5 bases). Per the germline V gene, CDR1 is SGHDT and CDR2 is YYEEEE. The CDR3 totals 14 residues. CDR3 DNA sequence: TGTGCCAGCAGCTTTTTATCAAGCACTAGGGTCATGGTCTTC. Encoded protein: CASSFLSSTRVMVF.

The genes are TRBV28 and TRBJ1-1; D gene unclear. V lost 11 bases and J 3 bases, leaving 19 bases between the germline ends. The CDR3 loop spans 14 amino acids. Germline V gene data show CDR1 as MDHEN and CDR2 as SYDVKM. CDR3 in amino acids: CARWAGRSDTEAFF. In nucleotides, the CDR3 is TGTGCCCGATGGGCAGGTCGCTCCGACACTGAAGCTTTCTTT.

V and J are TRBV5-1 and TRBJ2-7; TRBD2 matches 8 bases. Germline V gene lookup returns CDR1 SGHRS and CDR2 YFSETQ. After removal of 4 bases from V and 2 bases from J, the junction contained 8 bases not matched to a gene. The CDR3 is 15 amino acids. The CDR3 loop reads CASSPKTSVAYEQYF. The CDR3 DNA follows: TGCGCCAGCAGCCCAAAGACTAGCGTGGCCTACGAGCAGTACTTC.

The V call is TRBV5-8, the J call TRBJ2-1; tentatively, D is TRBD2 (5 bases). The V gene lost 2 bases and the J gene lost 0 bases, with 12 bases spanning the gap. This CDR3 has 16 residues. From germline, CDR1 is SGHTS and CDR2 YDEGEE. The CDR3 bases are TGTGCCAGCAGCTTTCCGGGGAGCCGCTCCTACAATGAGCAGTTCTTC. Residues: CASSFPGSRSYNEQFF.

J is TRBJ2-2 and V is TRBV18; maybe TRBD1 (6 bases). Germline V gives CDR1 KGHSH, CDR2 LQKENI. The CDR3 has 16 residues. V gave up 6 bases and J gave up 0 bases, with 14 bases separating them. CDR3 DNA: TGTGCCAGCTCCCAAGGGCAGGGGTCGAACACCGGGGAGCTGTTTTTT. Protein sequence: CASSQGQGSNTGELFF.

The genes are TRBV10-3 and TRBJ2-7; 13 bases map to TRBD2. Germline trimming cut 6 bases from V and 2 bases from J; bases unmatched to any gene: 1. Germline loops: CDR1 ENHRY, CDR2 SYGVKD. The CDR3 runs 14 residues. The CDR3 here is CAIRGTSGAYEQYF. The CDR3, as DNA: TGTGCCATCAGAGGGACTAGCGGGGCCTACGAGCAGTACTTC.